Each of the 27 T cell receptor beta chains below was sequenced from the same sample in a study of cytomegalovirus exposure and HLA in healthy donors. The PCR ran on 60 Vbeta and 13 Jbeta primers. Sequenced by immunoSEQ multiplex PCR; TCRdb stores in-frame clones only, minus some. Of more than 100,000 clones in the sample, more than 75% are singletons; the top ten hold less than 10%. The sample comprised PBMCs. These TCRs come from a woman in her forties or fifties in good health and CMV-seropositive.

The table lists this clone with a few counts. The genes are TRBV19 and TRBJ1-5; D is possibly TRBD1 (6 bases). The CDR3 totals 17 residues. Trimming shortened V by 1 base and J by 3 bases, and 16 bases separated the two germline ends. Germline CDR1 and CDR2: LNHDA and SQIVND (reference sequence). The CDR3: CASSIGSGQTFNQPQHF. DNA of the CDR3: TGTGCCAGTAGTATAGGTTCCGGACAGACCTTCAATCAGCCCCAGCATTTT. The full variable domain, its missing parts supplied by reference TRBV19 and TRBJ1-5, is DGGITQSPKYLFRKEGQNVTLSCEQNLNHDAMYWYRQDPGQGLRLIYYSQIVNDFQKGDIAEGYSVSREKKESFPLTVTSAQKNPTAFYLCASSIGSGQTFNQPQHFGDGTRLSIL.

The V and J genes are TRBV6-6 and TRBJ1-2, with D tentatively TRBD1 (5 bases). Trimming removed 6 bases from V and 4 bases from J, with 18 bases in between. CDR1 is MNHNY, CDR2 SVGAGI, per germline (reference sequence). The CDR3 has 15 residues. For the CDR3, the DNA is TGTGCCAGCAGCAGACAGATCCAGAACCTCTATGGCTACACCTTC. As protein: CASSRQIQNLYGYTF.

This clone turned up a few times. The V gene is TRBV27, the J gene TRBJ2-2; a weak D match, TRBD2 (5 bases). This CDR3 has 14 amino acids. The V gene lost 6 bases and the J gene lost 4 bases, with 12 bases spanning the gap. Germline lookup yields CDR1 MNHEY and CDR2 SMNVEV (reference sequence). CDR3: CASSPFSGTGELFF. DNA for the CDR3: TGTGCCAGCAGCCCGTTCAGCGGCACCGGGGAGCTGTTTTTT.

The chain is built from TRBV5-4 and TRBJ2-2, with D possibly TRBD2 on 5 matching bases. There are 16 residues in the CDR3. Trimming stripped 2 bases from V and 5 bases from J, with 16 bases between. Germline lookup yields CDR1 SGHNT and CDR2 YYREEE (reference sequence). This CDR3 reads CASSLGSGSETGELFF. In DNA form, the CDR3 reads TGTGCCAGCAGCTTAGGATCGGGAAGTGAGACCGGGGAGCTGTTTTTT.

As concerns this clone: Without the conserved terminal phenylalanine or tryptophan, this CDR3 likely stems from a read error. The DNA is omitted, as the CDR3 cannot be located on it reliably, and the CDR3 follows TCRdb's listing. This chain joins TRBV7-9 and TRBJ1-2; TRBD1, the table's D call, lacks a check against the DNA. CDR1 SEHNR and CDR2 FQNEAQ come from the germline V gene (reference sequence). The CDR3 numbers 11 amino acids, ends counted. The CDR3: CASSLGDSPLI.

As regards this clone: The CDR3 end shows no conserved phenylalanine or tryptophan, and so a read error is likely. No DNA is shown, since the ends of the CDR3 on it are uncertain; the CDR3 is the one TCRdb lists. The genes are TRBV7-9 and TRBJ2-7; TRBD1 was called by the table and not checked on the DNA. Both ends counted, the CDR3 spans 14 residues. The V gene's germline CDR1 is SEHNR and CDR2 FQNEAQ (reference sequence). The CDR3 spells CASSLNPPGGQLFI.

V and J are TRBV7-2 and TRBJ1-1; TRBD1 agrees at 8 bases. The germline CDR1 and CDR2 sequences are SGHTA and FQGNSA. This CDR3 has 14 amino acids. V was pared by 6 bases and J by 5 bases, with 8 bases of the junction left unmatched. The CDR3 bases are TGTGCCAGCAGGGACAGGGTTCTATCGACTGAAGCTTTCTTT. Its protein is CASRDRVLSTEAFF.

This sequence joins TRBV19 and TRBJ1-1; maybe TRBD1 (6 bases). V dropped 5 bases and J dropped 4 bases, with 11 bases sitting between them. Germline lookup yields CDR1 LNHDA and CDR2 SQIVND (reference sequence). The CDR3 is 13 residues long. CDR3 sequence: CASSAPGATEAFF. The CDR3 DNA reads TGTGCCAGTAGTGCCCCAGGGGCCACTGAAGCTTTCTTT.

The CDR3 loop is CASTNNEDSYEQYF. The CDR3 DNA sequence: TGTGCCAGCACCAATAACGAGGACAGCTACGAGCAGTACTTC. The chain couples TRBV7-9 to TRBJ2-7, with D possibly being TRBD1 (6 bases). The CDR3 consists of 14 residues. Germline loops: CDR1 SEHNR, CDR2 FQNEAQ (reference sequence). V lost 7 bases to trimming and J lost 3 bases, with 16 bases between them. The full variable domain, completed using reference TRBV7-9 and TRBJ2-7, is DTGVSQNPRHKITKRGQNVTFRCDPISEHNRLYWYRQTLGQGPEFLTYFQNEAQLEKSRLLSDRFSAERPKGSFSTLEIQRTEQGDSAMYLCASTNNEDSYEQYFGPGTRLTVT.

This clone was counted a few times. V is TRBV5-5 and J is TRBJ2-2; a possible D gene is TRBD1 (5 bases). V lost 2 bases to trimming and J lost 7 bases, with 15 bases between them. The CDR3 is 15 amino acids. Germline lookup yields CDR1 SGHKS and CDR2 YYEKEE (reference sequence). The CDR3 spells CASSFPGPMGGELFF. In DNA form, the CDR3 reads TGTGCCAGCAGCTTCCCAGGGCCGATGGGCGGGGAGCTGTTTTTT. Using reference TRBV5-5 and TRBJ2-2 for the parts outside the CDR3, the full variable domain is DAGVTQSPTHLIKTRGQQVTLRCSPISGHKSVSWYQQVLGQGPQFIFQYYEKEERGRGNFPDRFSARQFPNYSSELNVNALLLGDSALYLCASSFPGPMGGELFFGEGSRLTVL.

The gene calls are TRBV28 and TRBJ1-1, with 10 bases identical to TRBD1. The length of the CDR3 is 13 residues. The germline CDR1 and CDR2 sequences are MDHEN and SYDVKM. The junction had 2 bases not matched to a gene; V was cut back by 4 bases and J by 6 bases. CDR3 DNA sequence: TGTGCCAGCAGTTCGACAGGGGGCGCTGAAGCTTTCTTT. It is translated as CASSSTGGAEAFF.

V is TRBV29-1 and J is TRBJ2-4, with a weak D call TRBD1 (5 bases). This CDR3 has 16 residues. Per the germline V gene, CDR1 is SQVTM and CDR2 is ANQGSEA. With 5 bases removed from V and 6 bases from J, the gap between germline ends came to 23 bases. The CDR3 sequence: CSVLGAGDSHANIQYF. The CDR3 DNA is TGCAGCGTTCTTGGCGCTGGAGACAGTCACGCAAACATTCAGTACTTC.

The V and J genes are TRBV9 and TRBJ1-3; 8 nucleotides agree with TRBD1. V lost 0 bases, J lost 4 bases, and 0 bases stayed unmatched. CDR1 and CDR2 (germline): SGDLS, YYNGEE. There are 14 residues in the CDR3. CDR3 in DNA: TGTGCCAGCAGCGTAGGGGACAGGGGAAACACCATATATTTT. Translation gives CASSVGDRGNTIYF.

V is TRBV4-1 and J is TRBJ1-4, with a tentative D call TRBD1 (6 bases). This CDR3 comprises 17 residues. CDR1 and CDR2 (germline): MGHRA, YSYEKL. The V gene lost 6 bases and the J gene lost 3 bases, with 20 bases spanning the gap. The CDR3 sequence: CASRQWETGGSNEKLFF. CDR3 coding DNA: TGCGCCAGCAGGCAGTGGGAGACAGGAGGATCTAATGAAAAACTGTTTTTT.

On this clone: Sequence at one end of the junction differs from germline and may be a read error. V usage is TRBV5-4 and J usage is TRBJ2-6, with a weak D call TRBD1 (5 bases). Germline V gene sequence: CDR1 SGHNT, CDR2 YYREEE (reference sequence). This CDR3 spans 15 amino acids. This CDR3 is CASSARRSGANGLTF. As DNA, the CDR3 is TGTGCCAGCAGCGCTCGGCGCTCTGGGGCCAACGGCCTGACTTTC.

The chain carries TRBV29-1 and TRBJ1-2; TRBD1 might be the D (5 bases). Germline values: CDR1 SQVTM, CDR2 ANQGSEA. Trimming cost V 3 bases and J 13 bases, with 18 bases left between them. The CDR3 length is 12 residues. The CDR3 is CSVEGQTYGGTF. CDR3 nucleotide sequence: TGCAGCGTTGAGGGGCAGACGTATGGCGGCACCTTC.

This clone was seen a single time. The V gene is TRBV13, the J gene TRBJ2-1; TRBD2 is a possible D gene (5 bases). The CDR3 contains 12 residues. Germline V gives CDR1 PRHDT, CDR2 FYEKMQ (reference sequence). Trimming pared 6 bases from V and 6 bases from J, leaving 9 bases between. The CDR3 loop is CASSFTSNEQFF. CDR3 DNA sequence: TGTGCCAGCAGTTTTACTAGCAATGAGCAGTTCTTC.

The chain combines TRBV5-1 with TRBJ1-1; a weak D match, TRBD1 (5 bases). The germline V gene encodes CDR1 SGHRS and CDR2 YFSETQ. This CDR3 is 14 amino acids long. V lost 2 bases and J lost 6, with 14 bases in between. The CDR3 loop reads CASSFGGTGSEAFF. CDR3 nucleotide sequence: TGCGCCAGCAGCTTCGGGGGAACGGGTTCTGAAGCTTTCTTT.

The chain carries TRBV28 and TRBJ1-5; 8 nucleotides match TRBD1. The germline gives CDR1 MDHEN, CDR2 SYDVKM. The CDR3 loop spans 18 amino acids. With 2 bases clipped from V and 0 bases from J, the junction kept 9 bases outside the gene matches. CDR3 DNA: TGTGCCAGCAGTTTAATACGACAGGGGTCCTATAGCAATCAGCCCCAGCATTTT. Amino acids: CASSLIRQGSYSNQPQHF.

The chain joins TRBV7-2 to TRBJ2-1; 9 positions agree with TRBD1. Losses at the gene ends were 3 bases for V and 8 bases for J; bases not matched to a gene: 8. This CDR3 comprises 15 residues. CDR1 and CDR2 (germline): SGHTA, FQGNSA. The CDR3 DNA reads TGTGCCAGCAGCTTGATTGGGGACAGGGTCTATGAGCAGTTCTTC. Amino acids: CASSLIGDRVYEQFF.

The chain combines TRBV5-8 with TRBJ1-1, with a possible D match to TRBD1 (6 bases). Trimming cost V 5 bases and J 8 bases, with 16 bases left between them. The germline V gene has CDR1 SGHTS and CDR2 YDEGEE. This CDR3 is 13 amino acids long. CDR3 in DNA: TGTGCCAGCAGTTTTGCCGGGGGGGCGGAAGCTTTCTTT. Translation: CASSFAGGAEAFF.

This clone was counted once. The chain couples TRBV5-4 to TRBJ2-2; 12 bases align to TRBD2. The CDR3 has 16 residues. Per germline, CDR1 SGHNT and CDR2 YYREEE (reference sequence). The trim removed 0 bases at V and 6 bases at J, leaving 3 bases unmatched. The CDR3, as DNA: TGTGCCAGCAGCTTGGAACTAGCGGGAGGCCCCGGGGAGCTGTTTTTT. This codes for CASSLELAGGPGELFF.

A remark on this clone: At one boundary the junction diverges from the germline segment, which might be a read error. The rearrangement uses TRBV28 and TRBJ1-3; TRBD1 agrees at 9 bases. There are 13 residues in the CDR3. CDR1 is MDHEN and CDR2 is SYDVKM in the germline V gene. CDR3 nucleotides: TGTGCCAGCAGTTTATCCCCGGGACAGGGAGTTTTTTTT. It codes for CASSLSPGQGVFF.

V and J are TRBV23-1 and TRBJ1-5; a possible D gene is TRBD1 (5 bases). TRBV23-1 is given ORF status, its function remaining uncertain. V gave up 0 bases and J gave up 7 bases, with 28 bases separating them. CDR3 length equals 20 residues. The CDR3 DNA sequence: TGCGCCAGCAGTCAATCTGAGAGTTCTCAGCAGGGCAGGTGGGGCCAGCCCCAGCATTTT. Its translation: CASSQSESSQQGRWGQPQHF.

V usage is TRBV9 and J usage is TRBJ2-1, with 8 bases fitting TRBD2. Looked up from germline, CDR1 is SGDLS and CDR2 is YYNGEE. The CDR3 spans 16 residues. V gave up 0 bases and J gave up 3 bases; unmatched junction bases: 5. The CDR3 region is CASSVGTGGIYNEQFF. CDR3 coding DNA: TGTGCCAGCAGCGTAGGGACGGGAGGGATCTACAATGAGCAGTTCTTC.

Note on this clone: Different DNA sequences within this sample yield the same CDR3. This sequence joins TRBV4-1 and TRBJ2-7, with TRBD1 as a possible D gene (5 bases). The CDR3 loop spans 14 amino acids. Looked up from germline, CDR1 is MGHRA and CDR2 is YSYEKL. Trimming cost V 0 bases and J 2 bases, with 8 bases left between them. CDR3 DNA: TGCGCCAGCAGCCAAGAACAAGGGGCCTACGAGCAGTACTTC. This codes for CASSQEQGAYEQYF.

The genes are TRBV30 and TRBJ1-2; 7 bases fit TRBD1. CDR3 size: 12 residues. With 4 bases clipped from V and 8 bases from J, the junction kept 7 bases outside the gene matches. The V gene's germline CDR1 is GTSNPN and CDR2 SVGIG (reference sequence). This CDR3 reads CAWTDRVGGYTF. For the CDR3, the DNA is TGTGCCTGGACCGACAGGGTCGGGGGCTACACCTTC.